This T cell receptor beta chain was documented in a study of T cell repertoires in cytomegalovirus infection. CDR3 length: 10 residues. Germline assignment: CDR1 LNHDA and CDR2 SQIVND (reference sequence). V was clipped by 6 bases and J by 7 bases, with 6 bases between them. TCRdb recomputed calls from the reads with MiXCR, one row per CDR3 protein. Of approximately 1,000,000 distinct CDR3 sequences in the sample, about a third are singletons; the top ten hold around an eighth. Of note for this clonotype: Its antigen is as yet unknown.

General study findings and limits: Ex vivo, HLA-C-restricted CMV-specific TCR beta clonotypes prevailed over the rest of the response.

The receptor was derived from a human donor in good health (CMV status not recorded). Some clones in this sample may be carry-over from other donors' samples. V gene TRBV19 combines with J gene TRBJ1-1; D unresolved. The sample was cultured CD8+ T cells from PBMCs, taken from culture after CMV antigen stimulation. The DNA for the CDR3 is TGTGCCAGTAGGGCCAGTGAAGCTTTCTTT. Its protein is CASRASEAFF.